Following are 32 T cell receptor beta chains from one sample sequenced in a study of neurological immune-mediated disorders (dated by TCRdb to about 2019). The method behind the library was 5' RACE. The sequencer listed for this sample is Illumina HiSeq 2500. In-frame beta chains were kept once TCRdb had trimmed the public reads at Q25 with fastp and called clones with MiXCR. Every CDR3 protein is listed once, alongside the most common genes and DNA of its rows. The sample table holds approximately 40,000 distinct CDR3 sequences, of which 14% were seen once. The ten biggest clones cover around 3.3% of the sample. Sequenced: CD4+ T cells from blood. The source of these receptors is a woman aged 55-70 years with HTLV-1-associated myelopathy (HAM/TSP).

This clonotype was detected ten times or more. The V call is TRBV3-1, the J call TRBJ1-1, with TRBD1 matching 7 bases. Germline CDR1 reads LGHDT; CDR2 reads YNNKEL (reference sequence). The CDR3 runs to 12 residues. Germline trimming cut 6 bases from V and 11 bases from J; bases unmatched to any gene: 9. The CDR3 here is CASRGSEGAAFF. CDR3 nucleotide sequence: TGTGCCAGCAGAGGATCTGAGGGGGCGGCTTTCTTT.

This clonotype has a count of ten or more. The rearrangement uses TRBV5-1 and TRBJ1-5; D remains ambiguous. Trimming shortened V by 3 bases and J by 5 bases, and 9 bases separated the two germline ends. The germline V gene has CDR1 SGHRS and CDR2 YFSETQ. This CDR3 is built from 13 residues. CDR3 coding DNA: TGCGCCAGCAGCTCAACCCCAGATCAGCCCCAGCATTTT. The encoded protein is CASSSTPDQPQHF.

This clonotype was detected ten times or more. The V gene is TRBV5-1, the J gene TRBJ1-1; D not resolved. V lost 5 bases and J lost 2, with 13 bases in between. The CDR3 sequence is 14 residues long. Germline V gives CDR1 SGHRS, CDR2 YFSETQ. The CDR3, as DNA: TGCGCCAGCAGGGACGGGGTGGCAAACACTGAAGCTTTCTTT. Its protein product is CASRDGVANTEAFF. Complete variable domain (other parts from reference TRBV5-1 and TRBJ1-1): KAGVTQTPRYLIKTRGQQVTLSCSPISGHRSVSWYQQTPGQGLQFLFEYFSETQRNKGNFPGRFSGRQFSNSRSEMNVSTLELGDSALYLCASRDGVANTEAFFGQGTRLTVV.

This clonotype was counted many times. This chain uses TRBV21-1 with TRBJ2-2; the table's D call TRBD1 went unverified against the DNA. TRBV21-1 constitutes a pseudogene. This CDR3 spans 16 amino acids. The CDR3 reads CASSKEAGENTGELFF. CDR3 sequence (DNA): TGTGCCAGCAGCAAAGAGGCAGGGGAGAACACCGGGGAGCTGTTTTTT.

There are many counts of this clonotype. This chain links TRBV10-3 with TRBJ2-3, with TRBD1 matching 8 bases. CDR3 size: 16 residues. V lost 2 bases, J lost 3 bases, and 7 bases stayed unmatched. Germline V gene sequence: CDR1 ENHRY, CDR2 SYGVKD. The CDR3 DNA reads TGTGCCATCAGTGAGACCGGACAGGGATCGACAGATACGCAGTATTTT. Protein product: CAISETGQGSTDTQYF.

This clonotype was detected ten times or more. The CDR3 DNA is TGTGCCAGCAGCCAAGATTGGAATCAGCCCCAGCATTTT. Its protein product is CASSQDWNQPQHF. The V and J genes are TRBV3-1 and TRBJ1-5; D uncertain. CDR1 is LGHDT and CDR2 is YNNKEL in the germline V gene (reference sequence). This CDR3 is built from 13 residues. The V gene lost 0 bases and the J gene lost 4 bases, with 4 bases spanning the gap.

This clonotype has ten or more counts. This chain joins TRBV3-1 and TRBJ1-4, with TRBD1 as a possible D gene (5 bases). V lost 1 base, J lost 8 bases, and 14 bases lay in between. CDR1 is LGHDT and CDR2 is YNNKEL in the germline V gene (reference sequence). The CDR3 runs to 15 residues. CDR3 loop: CASSQAGGSTEKLFF. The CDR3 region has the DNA TGTGCCAGCAGCCAAGCTGGGGGGTCGACGGAAAAACTGTTTTTT.

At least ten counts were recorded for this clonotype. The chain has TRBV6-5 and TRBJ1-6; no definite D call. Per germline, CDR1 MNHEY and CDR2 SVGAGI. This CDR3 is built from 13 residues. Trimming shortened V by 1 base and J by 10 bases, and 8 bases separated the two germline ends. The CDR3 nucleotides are TGTGCCAGCAGTTACTTAAGGGCCTCACCCCTCCACTTT. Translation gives CASSYLRASPLHF.

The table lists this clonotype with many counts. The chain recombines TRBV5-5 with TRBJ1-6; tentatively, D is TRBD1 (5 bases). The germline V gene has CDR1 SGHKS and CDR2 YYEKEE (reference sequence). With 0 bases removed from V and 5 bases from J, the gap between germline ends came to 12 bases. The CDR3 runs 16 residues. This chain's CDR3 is CASSLDRGLDNSPLHF. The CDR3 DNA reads TGTGCCAGCAGCTTGGATCGGGGCCTCGATAATTCACCCCTCCACTTT.

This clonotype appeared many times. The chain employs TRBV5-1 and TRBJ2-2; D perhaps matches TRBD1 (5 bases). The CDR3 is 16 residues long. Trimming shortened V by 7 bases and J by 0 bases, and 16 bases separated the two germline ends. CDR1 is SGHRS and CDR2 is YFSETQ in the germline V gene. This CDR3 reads CASRLNYRSNTGELFF. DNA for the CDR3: TGCGCCAGCCGCCTTAATTACAGGTCGAACACCGGGGAGCTGTTTTTT.

This CDR3 is CASRREGSEGETQYF. The CDR3 region has the DNA TGTGCCAGCAGAAGAGAGGGGTCGGAGGGAGAGACCCAGTACTTC. The V and J genes are TRBV2 and TRBJ2-5, with D perhaps matching TRBD2 (6 bases). The germline V gene has CDR1 SNHLY and CDR2 FYNNEI. The V end lost 6 bases, the J end lost 4 bases, and 18 bases lay between the germline ends. The CDR3 is 15 residues long.

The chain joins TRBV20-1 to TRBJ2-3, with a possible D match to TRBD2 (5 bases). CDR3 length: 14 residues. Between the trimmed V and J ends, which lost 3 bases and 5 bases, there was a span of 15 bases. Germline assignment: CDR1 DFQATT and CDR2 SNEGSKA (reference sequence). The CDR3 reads CSASGGWSGDTQYF. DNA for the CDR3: TGCAGTGCTAGCGGCGGGTGGTCGGGAGATACGCAGTATTTT.

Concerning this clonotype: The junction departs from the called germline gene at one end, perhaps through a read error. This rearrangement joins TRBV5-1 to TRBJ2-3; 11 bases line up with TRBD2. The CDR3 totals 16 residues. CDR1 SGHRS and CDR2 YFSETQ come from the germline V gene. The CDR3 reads CASSRISGGATDTQYF. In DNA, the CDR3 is TGTGCCAGCAGCCGCATTAGCGGGGGGGCCACAGATACGCAGTATTTT.

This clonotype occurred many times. CDR3 in DNA: TGTGCCAGCAGTTTAGGAAGGACTAGCGTGACAGATACGCAGTATTTT. This sequence encodes CASSLGRTSVTDTQYF. This rearrangement joins TRBV28 to TRBJ2-3; 9 bases agree with TRBD2. Trimming removed 2 bases from V and 3 bases from J; junction bases left unmatched: 6. Germline V gene lookup returns CDR1 MDHEN and CDR2 SYDVKM. The CDR3 consists of 16 residues.

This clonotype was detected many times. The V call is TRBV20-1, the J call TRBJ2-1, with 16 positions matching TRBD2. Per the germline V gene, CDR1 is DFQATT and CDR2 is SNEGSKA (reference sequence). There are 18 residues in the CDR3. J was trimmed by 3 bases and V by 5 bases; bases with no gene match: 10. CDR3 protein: CSALDPGLAGGLYNEQFF. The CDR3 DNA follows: TGCAGTGCTTTAGACCCGGGACTAGCGGGGGGGCTCTACAATGAGCAGTTCTTC.

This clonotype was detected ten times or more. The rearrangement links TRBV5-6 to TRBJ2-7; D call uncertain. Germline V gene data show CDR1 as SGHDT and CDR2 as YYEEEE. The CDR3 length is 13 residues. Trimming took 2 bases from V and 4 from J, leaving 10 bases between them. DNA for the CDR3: TGTGCCAGCAGCTTTTCCGGTAGATACGAGCAGTACTTC. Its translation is CASSFSGRYEQYF.

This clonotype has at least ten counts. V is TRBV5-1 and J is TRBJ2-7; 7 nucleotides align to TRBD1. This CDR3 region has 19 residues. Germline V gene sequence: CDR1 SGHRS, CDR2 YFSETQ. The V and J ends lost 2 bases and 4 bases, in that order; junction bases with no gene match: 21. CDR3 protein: CASSFFISGQPEKGYEQYF. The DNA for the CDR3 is TGCGCCAGCAGCTTTTTCATCTCGGGACAGCCCGAGAAGGGTTACGAGCAGTACTTC.

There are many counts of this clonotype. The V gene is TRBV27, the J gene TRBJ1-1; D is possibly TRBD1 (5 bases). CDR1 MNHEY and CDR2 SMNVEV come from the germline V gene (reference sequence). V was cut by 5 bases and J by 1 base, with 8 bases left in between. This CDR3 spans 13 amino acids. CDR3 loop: CASSIDRNTEAFF. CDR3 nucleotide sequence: TGTGCCAGCAGTATAGACAGGAACACTGAAGCTTTCTTT.

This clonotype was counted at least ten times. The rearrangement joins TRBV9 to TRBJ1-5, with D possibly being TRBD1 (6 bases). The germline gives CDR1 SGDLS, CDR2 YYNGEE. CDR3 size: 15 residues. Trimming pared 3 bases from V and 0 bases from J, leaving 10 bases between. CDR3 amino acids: CASSAGQYSNQPQHF. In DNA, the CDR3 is TGTGCCAGCAGCGCCGGACAGTATAGCAATCAGCCCCAGCATTTT.

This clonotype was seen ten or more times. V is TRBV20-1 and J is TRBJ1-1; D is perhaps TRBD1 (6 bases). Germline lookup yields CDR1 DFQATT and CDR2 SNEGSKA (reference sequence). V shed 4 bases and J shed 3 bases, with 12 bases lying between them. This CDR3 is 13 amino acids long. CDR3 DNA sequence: TGCAGTGCTAACCAGGGGAGCGACACTGAAGCTTTCTTT. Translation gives CSANQGSDTEAFF.

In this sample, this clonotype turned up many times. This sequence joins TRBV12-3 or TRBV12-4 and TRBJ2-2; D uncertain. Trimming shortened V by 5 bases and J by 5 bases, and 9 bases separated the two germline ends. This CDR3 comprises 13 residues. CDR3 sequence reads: CASSGKRTGELFF. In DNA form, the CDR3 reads TGTGCCAGCAGTGGAAAGAGGACCGGGGAGCTGTTTTTT.

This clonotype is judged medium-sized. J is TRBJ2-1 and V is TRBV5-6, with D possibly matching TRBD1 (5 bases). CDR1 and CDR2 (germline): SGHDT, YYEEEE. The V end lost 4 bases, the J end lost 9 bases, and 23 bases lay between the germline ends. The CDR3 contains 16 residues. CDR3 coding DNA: TGTGCCAGCAGCCCCGTTTTTGTGGGGCGATTGGGTGAGCAGTTCTTC. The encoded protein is CASSPVFVGRLGEQFF.

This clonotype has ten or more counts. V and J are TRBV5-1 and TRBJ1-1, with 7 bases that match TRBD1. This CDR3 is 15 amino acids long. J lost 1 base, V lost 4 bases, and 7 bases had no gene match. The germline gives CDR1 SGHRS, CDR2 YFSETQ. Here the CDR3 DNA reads TGCGCCAGCAGCCCGGTGACAGGGCAGAACACTGAAGCTTTCTTT. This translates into CASSPVTGQNTEAFF.

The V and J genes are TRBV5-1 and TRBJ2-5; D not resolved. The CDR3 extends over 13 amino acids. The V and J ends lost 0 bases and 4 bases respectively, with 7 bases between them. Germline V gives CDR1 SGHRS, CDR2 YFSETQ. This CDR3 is CASSLEVVETQYF. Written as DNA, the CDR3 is TGCGCCAGCAGCTTGGAGGTGGTAGAGACCCAGTACTTC.

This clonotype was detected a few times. CDR3 bases: TGTGCCAGCAGCTTATCAGGGGATCATCAGCCCCAGCATTTT. It translates to CASSLSGDHQPQHF. This chain connects TRBV7-8 to TRBJ1-5; perhaps TRBD1 as D (6 bases). CDR1 and CDR2 (germline): SGHVS, FQNEAQ. CDR3 length equals 14 residues. The ends were cut back, 2 bases at V and 5 bases at J, with 10 bases in the middle.

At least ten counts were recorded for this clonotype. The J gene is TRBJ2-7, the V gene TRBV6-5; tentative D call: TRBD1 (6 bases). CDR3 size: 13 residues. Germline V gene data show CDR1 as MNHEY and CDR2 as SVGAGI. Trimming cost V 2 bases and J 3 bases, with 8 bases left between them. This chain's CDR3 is CASSYLTGYEQYF. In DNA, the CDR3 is TGTGCCAGCAGTTACCTGACAGGCTACGAGCAGTACTTC.

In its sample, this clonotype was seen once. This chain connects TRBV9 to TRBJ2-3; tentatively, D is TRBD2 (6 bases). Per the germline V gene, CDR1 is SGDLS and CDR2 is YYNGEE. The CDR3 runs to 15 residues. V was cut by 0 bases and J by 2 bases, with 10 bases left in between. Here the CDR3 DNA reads TGTGCCAGCAGCGTAGGGCGGGACCCCACAGATACGCAGTATTTT. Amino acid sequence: CASSVGRDPTDTQYF.

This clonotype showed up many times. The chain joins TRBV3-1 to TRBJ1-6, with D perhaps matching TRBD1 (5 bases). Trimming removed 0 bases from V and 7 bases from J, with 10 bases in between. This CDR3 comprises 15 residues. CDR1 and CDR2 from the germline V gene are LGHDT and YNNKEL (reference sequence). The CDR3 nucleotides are TGTGCCAGCAGCCAAGATGGGGCGGTAAATTCACCCCTCCACTTT. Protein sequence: CASSQDGAVNSPLHF.

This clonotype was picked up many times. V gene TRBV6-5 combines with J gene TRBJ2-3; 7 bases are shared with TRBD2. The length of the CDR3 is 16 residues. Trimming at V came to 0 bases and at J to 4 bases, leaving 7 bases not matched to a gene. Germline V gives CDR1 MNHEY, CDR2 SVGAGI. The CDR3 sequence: CASSYSLRGISDTQYF. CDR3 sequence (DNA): TGTGCCAGCAGTTACTCTTTGCGGGGGATCTCAGATACGCAGTATTTT.

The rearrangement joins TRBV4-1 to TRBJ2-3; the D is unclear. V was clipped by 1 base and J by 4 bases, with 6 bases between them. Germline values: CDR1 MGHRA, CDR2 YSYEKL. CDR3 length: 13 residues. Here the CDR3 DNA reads TGCGCCAGCAGCCAAGGTCCGCCAGATACGCAGTATTTT. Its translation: CASSQGPPDTQYF.

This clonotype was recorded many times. The chain's CDR3 is CASSLVSGANVLTF. The CDR3 bases are TGCGCCAGCAGCTTAGTCTCCGGGGCCAACGTCCTGACTTTC. V and J are TRBV5-1 and TRBJ2-6; no clear D gene. The length of the CDR3 is 14 residues. Germline V lookup: CDR1 SGHRS, CDR2 YFSETQ. Trimming removed 2 bases from V and 4 bases from J, with 7 bases in between.

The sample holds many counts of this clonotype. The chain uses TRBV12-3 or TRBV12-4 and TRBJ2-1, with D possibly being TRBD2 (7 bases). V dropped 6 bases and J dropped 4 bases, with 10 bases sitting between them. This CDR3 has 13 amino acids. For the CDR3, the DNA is TGTGCCAGCAGAGGGGGGGCTTACAATGAGCAGTTCTTC. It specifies CASRGGAYNEQFF.